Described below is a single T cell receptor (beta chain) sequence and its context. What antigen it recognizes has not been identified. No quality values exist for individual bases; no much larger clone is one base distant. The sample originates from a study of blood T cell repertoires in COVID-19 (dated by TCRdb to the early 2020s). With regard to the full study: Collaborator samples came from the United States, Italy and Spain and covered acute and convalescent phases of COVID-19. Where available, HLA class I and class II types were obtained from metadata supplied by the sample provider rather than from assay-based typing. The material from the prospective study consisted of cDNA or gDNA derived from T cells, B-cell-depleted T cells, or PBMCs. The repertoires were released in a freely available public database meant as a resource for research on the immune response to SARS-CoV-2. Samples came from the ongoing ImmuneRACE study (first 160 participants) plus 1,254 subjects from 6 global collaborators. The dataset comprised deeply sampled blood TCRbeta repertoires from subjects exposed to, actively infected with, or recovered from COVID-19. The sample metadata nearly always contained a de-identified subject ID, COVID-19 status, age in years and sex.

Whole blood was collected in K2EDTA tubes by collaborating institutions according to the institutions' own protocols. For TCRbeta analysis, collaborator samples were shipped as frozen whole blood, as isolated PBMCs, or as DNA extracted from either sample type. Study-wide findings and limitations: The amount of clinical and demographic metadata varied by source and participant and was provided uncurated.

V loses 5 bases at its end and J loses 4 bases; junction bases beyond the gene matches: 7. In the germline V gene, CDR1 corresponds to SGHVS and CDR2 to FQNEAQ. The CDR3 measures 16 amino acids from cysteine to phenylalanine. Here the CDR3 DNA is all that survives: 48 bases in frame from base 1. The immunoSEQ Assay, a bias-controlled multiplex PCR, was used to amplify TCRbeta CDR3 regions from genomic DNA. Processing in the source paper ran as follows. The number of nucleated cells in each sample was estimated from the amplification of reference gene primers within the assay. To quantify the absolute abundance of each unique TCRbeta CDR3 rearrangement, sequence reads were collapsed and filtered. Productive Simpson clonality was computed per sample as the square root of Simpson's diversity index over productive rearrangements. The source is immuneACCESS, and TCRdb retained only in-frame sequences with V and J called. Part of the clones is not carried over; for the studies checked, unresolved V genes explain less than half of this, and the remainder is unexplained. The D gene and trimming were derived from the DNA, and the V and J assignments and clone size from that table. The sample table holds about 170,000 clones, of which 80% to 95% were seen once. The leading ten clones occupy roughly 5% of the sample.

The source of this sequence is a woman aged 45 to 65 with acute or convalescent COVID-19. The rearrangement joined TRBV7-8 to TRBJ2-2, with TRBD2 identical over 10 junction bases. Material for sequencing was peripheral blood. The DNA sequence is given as TGTGCCAGCAGCCGGACTAGCGGCATCACCACCGGGGAGCTGTTTTTT. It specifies CASSRTSGITTGELFF.